The present T cell receptor beta chain was sequenced within a study of blood T cell repertoires in COVID-19. Trimming pared 4 bases from V and 6 bases from J, leaving 17 bases between. Per the germline V gene, CDR1 is KGHDR and CDR2 is SFDVKD. The CDR3 consists of 15 residues. The authors' processing: Amplification of reference gene primers was used by the study to estimate nucleated cell counts. Assay used: immunoSEQ multiplex PCR; TCRdb lists only in-frame clones, some missing. The D gene and trimming were derived from the DNA, and the V and J assignments and clone size from that table. This table has approximately 62,000 clones, around four fifths appearing once.

The clonotype originates from a woman aged 45-59 years with active or convalescent COVID-19. This chain uses TRBV24-1 with TRBJ1-2; a weak D match, TRBD1 (5 bases). Sequenced input: peripheral blood. DNA for the CDR3: TGTGCCACCAGTGACCCTGTTCAAACAGGAAATGGCTACACCTTC. Translating it yields CATSDPVQTGNGYTF.